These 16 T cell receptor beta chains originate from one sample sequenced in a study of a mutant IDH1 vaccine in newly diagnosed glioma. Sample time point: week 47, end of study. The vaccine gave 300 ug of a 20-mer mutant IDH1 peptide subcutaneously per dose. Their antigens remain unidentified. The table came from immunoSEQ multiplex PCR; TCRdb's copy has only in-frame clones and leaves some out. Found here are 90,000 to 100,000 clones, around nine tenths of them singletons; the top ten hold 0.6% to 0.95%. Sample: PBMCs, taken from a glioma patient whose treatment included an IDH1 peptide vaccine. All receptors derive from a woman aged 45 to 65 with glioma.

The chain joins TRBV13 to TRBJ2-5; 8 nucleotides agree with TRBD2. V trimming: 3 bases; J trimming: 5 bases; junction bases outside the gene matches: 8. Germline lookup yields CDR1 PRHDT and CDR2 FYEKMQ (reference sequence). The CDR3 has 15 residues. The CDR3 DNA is TGTGCCAGCAGCTTCCCCCGGCGGGGGGTGGAGACCCAGTACTTC. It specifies CASSFPRRGVETQYF. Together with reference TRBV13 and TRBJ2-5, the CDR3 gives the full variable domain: AAGVIQSPRHLIKEKRETATLKCYPIPRHDTVYWYQQGPGQDPQFLISFYEKMQSDKGSIPDRFSAQQFSDYHSELNMSSLELGDSALYFCASSFPRRGVETQYFGPGTRLLVL.

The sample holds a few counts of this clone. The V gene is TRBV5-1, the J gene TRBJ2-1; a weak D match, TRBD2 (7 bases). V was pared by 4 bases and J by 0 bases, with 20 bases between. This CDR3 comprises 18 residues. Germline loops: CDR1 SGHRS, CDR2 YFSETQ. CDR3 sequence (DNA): TGCGCCAGCAGCATGGGGGGGCCAGGGACAAGCTCCTACAATGAGCAGTTCTTC. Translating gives CASSMGGPGTSSYNEQFF. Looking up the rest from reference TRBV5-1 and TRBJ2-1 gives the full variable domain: KAGVTQTPRYLIKTRGQQVTLSCSPISGHRSVSWYQQTPGQGLQFLFEYFSETQRNKGNFPGRFSGRQFSNSRSEMNVSTLELGDSALYLCASSMGGPGTSSYNEQFFGPGTRLTVL.

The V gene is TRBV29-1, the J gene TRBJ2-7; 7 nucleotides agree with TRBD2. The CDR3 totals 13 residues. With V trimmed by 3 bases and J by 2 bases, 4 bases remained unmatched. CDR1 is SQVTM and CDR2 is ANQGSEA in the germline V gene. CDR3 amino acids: CSVETSSAYEQYF. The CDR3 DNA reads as TGCAGCGTTGAGACTAGCAGCGCCTACGAGCAGTACTTC.

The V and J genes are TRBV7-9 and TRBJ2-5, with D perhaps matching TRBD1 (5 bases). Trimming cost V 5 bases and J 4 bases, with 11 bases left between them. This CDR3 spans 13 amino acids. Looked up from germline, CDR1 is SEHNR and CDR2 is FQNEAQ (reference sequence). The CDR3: CASSQTAGETQYF. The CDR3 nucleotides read TGTGCCAGCAGCCAGACAGCCGGAGAGACCCAGTACTTC.

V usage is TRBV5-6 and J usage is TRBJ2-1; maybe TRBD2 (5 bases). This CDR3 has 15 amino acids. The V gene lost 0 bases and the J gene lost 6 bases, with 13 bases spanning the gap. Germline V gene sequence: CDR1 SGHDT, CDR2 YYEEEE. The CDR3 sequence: CASSLARTHGNEQFF. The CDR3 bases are TGTGCCAGCAGCTTGGCTAGGACTCACGGCAATGAGCAGTTCTTC.

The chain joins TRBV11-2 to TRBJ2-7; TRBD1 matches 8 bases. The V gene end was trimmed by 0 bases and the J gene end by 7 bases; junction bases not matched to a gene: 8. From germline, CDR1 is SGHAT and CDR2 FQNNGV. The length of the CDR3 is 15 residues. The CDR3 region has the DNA TGTGCCAGCAGCTTAGATCCCGACAGGGACAGGGAGCAGTACTTC. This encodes CASSLDPDRDREQYF.

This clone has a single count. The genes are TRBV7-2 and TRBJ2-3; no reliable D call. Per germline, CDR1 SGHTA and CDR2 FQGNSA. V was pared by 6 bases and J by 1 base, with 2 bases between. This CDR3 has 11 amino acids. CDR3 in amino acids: CASRRTDTQYF. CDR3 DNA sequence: TGTGCCAGCAGACGCACAGATACGCAGTATTTT.

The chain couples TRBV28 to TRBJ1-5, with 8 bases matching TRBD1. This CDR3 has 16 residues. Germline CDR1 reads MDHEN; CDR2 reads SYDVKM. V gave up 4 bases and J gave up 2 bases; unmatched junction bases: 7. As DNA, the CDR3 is TGTGCCAGCAGTTCCCGGACAGGGTTGGGCAATCAGCCCCAGCATTTT. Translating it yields CASSSRTGLGNQPQHF.

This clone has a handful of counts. Here the CDR3 reads CASSEGGQAYEQYF. CDR3 DNA sequence: TGTGCCAGCAGCGAAGGGGGGCAAGCCTACGAGCAGTACTTC. The genes are TRBV5-4 and TRBJ2-7, with D perhaps given as TRBD1 or TRBD2 (6 bases each). CDR1 and CDR2 (germline): SGHNT, YYREEE (reference sequence). The CDR3 is made up of 14 amino acids. V lost 4 bases and J 2 bases, leaving 13 bases between the germline ends.

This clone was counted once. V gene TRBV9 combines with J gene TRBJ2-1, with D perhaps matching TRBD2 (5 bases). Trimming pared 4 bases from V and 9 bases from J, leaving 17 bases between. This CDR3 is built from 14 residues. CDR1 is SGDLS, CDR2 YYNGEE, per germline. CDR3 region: CASSPVSGELEQFF. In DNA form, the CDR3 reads TGTGCCAGCAGCCCCGTCAGTGGGGAGCTTGAGCAGTTCTTC. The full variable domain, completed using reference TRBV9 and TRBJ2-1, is DSGVTQTPKHLITATGQRVTLRCSPRSGDLSVYWYQQSLDQGLQFLIQYYNGEERAKGNILERFSAQQFPDLHSELNLSSLELGDSALYFCASSPVSGELEQFFGPGTRLTVL.

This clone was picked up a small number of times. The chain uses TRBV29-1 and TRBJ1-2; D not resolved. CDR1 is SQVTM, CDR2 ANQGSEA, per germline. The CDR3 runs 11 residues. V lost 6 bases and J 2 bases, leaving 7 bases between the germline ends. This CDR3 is CSVAVNYGYTF. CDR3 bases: TGCAGCGTAGCGGTAAACTATGGCTACACCTTC.

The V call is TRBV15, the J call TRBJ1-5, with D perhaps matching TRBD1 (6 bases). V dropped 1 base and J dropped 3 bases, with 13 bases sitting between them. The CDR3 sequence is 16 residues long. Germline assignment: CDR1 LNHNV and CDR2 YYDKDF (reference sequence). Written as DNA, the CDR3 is TGTGCCACCAGCAGAGGCGATACAGGGTACAATCAGCCCCAGCATTTT. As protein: CATSRGDTGYNQPQHF.

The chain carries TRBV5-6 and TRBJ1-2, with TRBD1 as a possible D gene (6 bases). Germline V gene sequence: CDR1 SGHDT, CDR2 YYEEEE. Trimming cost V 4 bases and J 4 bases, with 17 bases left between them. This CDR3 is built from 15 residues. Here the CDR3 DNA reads TGTGCCAGCAGCCCACCTGTACAGGGTACCTATGGCTACACCTTC. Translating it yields CASSPPVQGTYGYTF.

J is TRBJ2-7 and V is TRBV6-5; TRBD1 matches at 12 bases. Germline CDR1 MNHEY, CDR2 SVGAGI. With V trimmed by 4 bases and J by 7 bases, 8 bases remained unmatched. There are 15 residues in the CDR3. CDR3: CASSSTGQGAEEQYF. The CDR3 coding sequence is TGTGCCAGCAGTTCAACGGGACAGGGGGCTGAGGAGCAGTACTTC.

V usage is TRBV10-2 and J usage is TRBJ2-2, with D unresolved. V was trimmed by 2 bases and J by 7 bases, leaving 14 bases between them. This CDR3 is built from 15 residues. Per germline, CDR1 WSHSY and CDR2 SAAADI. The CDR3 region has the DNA TGCGCCAGCAGTGAGGTTGTGGGCTCTAACGGGGAGCTGTTTTTT. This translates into CASSEVVGSNGELFF.

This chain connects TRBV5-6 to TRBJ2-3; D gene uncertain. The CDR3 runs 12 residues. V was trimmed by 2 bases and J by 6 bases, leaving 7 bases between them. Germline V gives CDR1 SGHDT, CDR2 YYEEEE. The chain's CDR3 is CASSFIVDTQYF. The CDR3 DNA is TGTGCCAGCAGCTTTATAGTGGATACGCAGTATTTT.